The source of this TCR beta chain is a study of resident and recirculating memory T cells in vitiligo. Study observations and caveats: Non-conserved TCRs across sites and patients suggested distinct clones per lesion. No unique dominant TCR clone was found in vitiligo lesions.

Confetti depigmentation, marking active vitiligo, was absent in these patients. Assay used: immunoSEQ multiplex PCR; TCRdb lists only in-frame clones, some missing. Here the sample spans 70,000 or so clones, about nine tenths being singletons. Notes on this clone: What it binds is not known.

The CDR3 covers 14 residues. Looked up from germline, CDR1 is SGHDT and CDR2 is YYEEEE. The germline V and J ends were trimmed by 0 bases and 7 bases, with 11 bases remaining between them. Sample: blood. The rearrangement links TRBV5-6 to TRBJ1-3, with D tentatively TRBD1 (5 bases). The receptor's source is a male donor with vitiligo. Written as DNA, the CDR3 is TGTGCCAGCAGCTTGGGACAGATCGTGAACACCATATATTTT. Protein product: CASSLGQIVNTIYF.